This is a list of T cell receptor beta chains from one sample in a study of OX40 agonist ivuxolimab in advanced cancers. Only in-frame clones appear in the TCRdb table, and some are missing; sequencing was by immunoSEQ multiplex PCR. Among approximately 77,000 clones listed, around four fifths were seen once. This specimen was CD4+ or CD8+ T cells sorted from blood, taken in a trial of the OX40 agonist ivuxolimab. Source of these receptors: an adult with an advanced solid tumor such as melanoma, head and neck, liver or kidney cancer. Each CDR3 is given with its conserved first and last residue. D genes are given only for firm matches. Clone size is not always given. Where it is, it says once, few, many or a class for expanded clones.

j_call v_call clone_size d_call cdr3_aa cdr3_nt
TRBJ1-1 TRBV10-3 - - CAISRTEHMNTEAFF TGTGCCATCAGTAGGACAGAACACATGAACACTGAAGCTTTCTTT
TRBJ1-2 TRBV6-1 - - CASSEGRSNYGYTF TGTGCCAGCAGTGAGGGACGGAGCAACTATGGCTACACCTTC
TRBJ1-2 TRBV10-2 - - CASSDGRYYGYTF TGCGCCAGCAGTGACGGGCGGTACTATGGCTACACCTTC
TRBJ1-1 TRBV5-4 - TRBD1 CASSLYRGGNTEAFF TGTGCCAGCAGCTTGTACAGGGGCGGGAACACTGAAGCTTTCTTT
TRBJ1-5 TRBV18 - - CASSPQGRGGNQPQHF TGTGCCAGCTCACCCCAGGGGCGAGGGGGCAATCAGCCCCAGCATTTT
TRBJ2-5 TRBV29-1 once - CSAKTVQETQYF TGCAGCGCAAAGACTGTTCAAGAGACCCAGTACTTC
TRBJ1-2 TRBV5-6 - - CASSPLGQGREDGYTF TGTGCCAGCAGTCCACTCGGGCAGGGAAGAGAGGATGGCTACACCTTC
TRBJ2-6 TRBV5-1 - TRBD1 CASSLQGAGGANVLTF TGCGCCAGCAGCTTACAGGGGGCCGGTGGGGCCAACGTCCTGACTTTC
TRBJ1-2 TRBV2 - - CATQPRQMHNYGYTF TGTGCCACCCAACCTAGACAGATGCATAACTATGGCTACACCTTC
TRBJ1-2 TRBV6-1 few - CASNPSNYGYTF TGTGCCAGCAATCCAAGTAACTATGGCTACACCTTC
TRBJ2-7 TRBV5-1 - TRBD1 CASSLLRQGYEQYF TGCGCCAGCAGCTTGTTAAGACAGGGGTACGAGCAGTACTTC
TRBJ1-1 TRBV12-5 - TRBD1 CASGPDRVKNTEAFF TGTGCTAGTGGCCCTGACAGGGTTAAGAACACTGAAGCTTTCTTT
TRBJ1-6 TRBV30 - TRBD1 CAWGGGNSPLHF TGTGCCTGGGGAGGGGGCAATTCACCCCTCCACTTT
TRBJ1-5 TRBV19 - - CASSINRMYSNQPQHF TGTGCCAGTAGTATCAACCGGATGTATAGCAATCAGCCCCAGCATTTT
TRBJ1-1 TRBV5-5 - - CASSSTPDTEAFF TGTGCCAGCAGCTCGACGCCCGACACTGAAGCTTTCTTT
TRBJ1-5 TRBV5-8 - TRBD1 CASSGQGPNQPQHF TGTGCCAGCAGCGGACAGGGACCTAATCAGCCCCAGCATTTT
TRBJ1-4 TRBV2 - TRBD1 CASREDRDEKLFF TGTGCCAGCAGGGAGGACAGGGACGAAAAACTGTTTTTT
TRBJ1-3 TRBV27 - - CASSWGQGPQNTIYF TGTGCCAGCAGTTGGGGCCAGGGGCCACAGAACACCATATATTTT
TRBJ1-6 TRBV6-4 - - CASSDSLGAPLHF TGTGCCAGCAGTGACTCTCTGGGAGCACCCCTCCACTTT
TRBJ2-5 TRBV11-2 - TRBD2 CASSSSGGRETQYF TGTGCCAGCAGCTCCAGCGGGGGACGAGAGACCCAGTACTTC
TRBJ2-2 TRBV19 - - CASSIRGQTGELFF TGTGCCAGTAGTATTCGGGGGCAGACCGGGGAGCTGTTTTTT
TRBJ2-2 TRBV30 once TRBD2 CAWRGLAGVGTGELFF TGTGCCTGGAGGGGACTAGCGGGAGTAGGCACCGGGGAGCTGTTTTTT
TRBJ2-1 TRBV19 once TRBD1 CASSIDSTGTGYNEQFF TGTGCCAGTAGTATAGACTCAACCGGGACAGGCTACAATGAGCAGTTCTTC
TRBJ2-7 TRBV5-5 - - CASSLGEGSRYEQYF TGTGCCAGCAGCTTGGGTGAGGGGTCCAGGTACGAGCAGTACTTC
TRBJ2-4 TRBV5-4 few - CASSHGTWNAKNIQYF TGTGCCAGCAGCCATGGCACATGGAACGCTAAAAACATTCAGTACTTC
TRBJ1-2 TRBV28 - - CASSPPRQETNYGYTF TGTGCCAGCAGTCCTCCAAGACAGGAAACTAACTATGGCTACACCTTC
TRBJ1-2 TRBV4-2 - - CASSQDLYEMRGYTF TGTGCCAGCAGCCAAGACTTATACGAGATGCGGGGCTACACCTTC
TRBJ1-1 TRBV30 - - CAWSVISGTEAFF TGTGCCTGGAGTGTTATTTCAGGAACTGAAGCTTTCTTT